The 24 T cell receptor beta chains in this list originate from one sample, sequenced in a study of shared clonotypes between healthy human individuals. Measured with immunoSEQ multiplex PCR; TCRdb has only the in-frame clones, and not every one. The sample records fewer than 800,000 clones, 92% being singletons. Terminally differentiated effector memory CD45RA+ cells were left out of the naive CD8 fraction, which was CD45RO-negative and positively selected for CCR7. The source material was naive CD8+ T cells sorted from blood. The receptors stem from a man aged 25-45 years in good health.

The CDR3 protein is CASSPGYSYEQYF. As DNA, the CDR3 is TGTGCCAGCAGTCCGGGTTACTCCTACGAGCAGTACTTC. The chain joins TRBV2 to TRBJ2-7; D gene uncertain. Per the germline V gene, CDR1 is SNHLY and CDR2 is FYNNEI. The CDR3 spans 13 residues. Between the trimmed V and J ends, which lost 5 bases and 0 bases, there was a span of 8 bases.

About this clone: One end of the junction fails to match germline, which may point to a read error. This chain connects TRBV7-2 to TRBJ1-2, with D perhaps TRBD1 (5 bases). CDR1 SGHTA and CDR2 FQGNSA come from the germline V gene. There are 12 residues in the CDR3. The DNA for the CDR3 is TGTGCCAGCAGCTTAGGTTCGACAGTAACCCTATTC. Translation: CASSLGSTVTLF.

For the CDR3, the DNA is TGTGCCAGCAGCCCAGGAGCTCTAGTAGCGGGGTACAATGAGCAGTTCTTC. Translation: CASSPGALVAGYNEQFF. This sequence joins TRBV7-9 and TRBJ2-1, with TRBD2 matching over 8 bases. J gave up 4 bases and V 5 bases, and 13 bases lay outside the gene matches. Germline CDR1 reads SEHNR; CDR2 reads FQNEAQ (reference sequence). The CDR3 spans 17 residues.

The chain employs TRBV30 and TRBJ2-1, with 7 bases aligning to TRBD2. CDR3 length: 13 residues. Per germline, CDR1 GTSNPN and CDR2 SVGIG (reference sequence). With V trimmed by 3 bases and J by 7 bases, 6 bases remained unmatched. The CDR3 DNA reads as TGTGCCTGGAGCAGCGGGATATGGAATGAGCAGTTCTTC. It encodes CAWSSGIWNEQFF.

This rearrangement joins TRBV6-1 to TRBJ2-7; no clear D. V was pared by 6 bases and J by 1 base, with 10 bases between. CDR3 length: 13 residues. Germline-derived CDR1 and CDR2 are MNHNS and SASEGT. CDR3 sequence reads: CASRALNSYEQYF. The CDR3 DNA follows: TGTGCCAGCAGGGCCTTGAATTCCTACGAGCAGTACTTC.

The chain recombines TRBV5-1 with TRBJ1-5, with 7 bases lining up with TRBD1. The CDR3 is 15 amino acids. V was pared by 5 bases and J by 2 bases, with 7 bases of the junction left unmatched. Per germline, CDR1 SGHRS and CDR2 YFSETQ. In DNA form, the CDR3 reads TGCGCCAGCAGGCAAACAACAGGGGGCAATCAGCCCCAGCATTTT. This translates into CASRQTTGGNQPQHF.

CDR3 residues: CASRPGTGVLDTQYF. In nucleotides, the CDR3 is TGTGCCAGCAGGCCCGGGACAGGGGTGTTGGATACGCAGTATTTT. The chain has TRBV7-9 and TRBJ2-3, with 10 bases lining up with TRBD1. Germline V gene sequence: CDR1 SEHNR, CDR2 FQNEAQ (reference sequence). V was pared by 6 bases and J by 6 bases, with 9 bases of the junction left unmatched. The CDR3 is made up of 15 amino acids.

This rearrangement joins TRBV5-1 to TRBJ1-1; D is unresolved. This CDR3 is 14 amino acids long. Germline V gene lookup returns CDR1 SGHRS and CDR2 YFSETQ. V was trimmed by 1 base and J by 5 bases, leaving 12 bases between them. Here the CDR3 reads CASSLLGSGTEAFF. The CDR3 DNA is TGCGCCAGCAGCTTGCTGGGGTCGGGGACTGAAGCTTTCTTT.

The chain couples TRBV14 to TRBJ2-3; 9 positions agree with TRBD2. V was pared by 3 bases and J by 6 bases, with 10 bases of the junction left unmatched. This CDR3 contains 16 residues. Germline values: CDR1 SGHDN, CDR2 FVKESK. For the CDR3, the DNA is TGTGCCAGCAGCCAGCCGATAGCGGGAGAAGGGGATACGCAGTATTTT. Its protein is CASSQPIAGEGDTQYF. The full variable domain, with the rest looked up from reference TRBV14 and TRBJ2-3, is EAGVTQFPSHSVIEKGQTVTLRCDPISGHDNLYWYRRVMGKEIKFLLHFVKESKQDESGMPNNRFLAERTGGTYSTLKVQPAELEDSGVYFCASSQPIAGEGDTQYFGPGTRLTVL.

V and J are TRBV9 and TRBJ2-1, with 7 bases aligning to TRBD2. Looked up from germline, CDR1 is SGDLS and CDR2 is YYNGEE. The CDR3 contains 16 residues. The V and J ends lost 6 bases and 8 bases, in that order; junction bases with no gene match: 17. The CDR3 is CASTQDSTSIRHEQFF. CDR3 coding DNA: TGTGCCAGCACTCAGGATTCGACTAGCATCAGACATGAGCAGTTCTTC.

In DNA form, the CDR3 reads TGTGCCAGCAGTTTATCCCTGGGGGGTTCTAACTATGGCTACACCTTC. It is translated as CASSLSLGGSNYGYTF. V and J are TRBV27 and TRBJ1-2; D may be TRBD1 (5 bases). This CDR3 region has 16 residues. The ends were cut back, 0 bases at V and 0 bases at J, with 11 bases in the middle. The V gene's germline CDR1 is MNHEY and CDR2 SMNVEV (reference sequence).

This clone was detected once. The V call is TRBV28, the J call TRBJ1-1, with a weak D call TRBD1 (5 bases). Germline values: CDR1 MDHEN, CDR2 SYDVKM. The ends were cut back, 6 bases at V and 5 bases at J, with 16 bases in the middle. The CDR3 runs to 14 residues. This CDR3 reads CASSPLGLLTEAFF. The CDR3 DNA reads as TGTGCCAGCAGCCCTTTGGGGCTCTTGACTGAAGCTTTCTTT.

This clone has more than one count but fewer than ten. V usage is TRBV6-5 and J usage is TRBJ2-1, with D unclear. The CDR3 has 13 residues. Germline CDR1 is MNHEY and CDR2 is SVGAGI. Trimming left V 2 bases short and J 3 bases short, with 5 bases between. The CDR3 nucleotides read TGTGCCAGCAGTTACGGTAACTACAATGAGCAGTTCTTC. Translating gives CASSYGNYNEQFF.

The gene calls are TRBV6-5 and TRBJ1-3, with D uncertain. This CDR3 is built from 14 residues. Germline CDR1 MNHEY, CDR2 SVGAGI. Trimming left V 5 bases short and J 2 bases short, with 10 bases between. The CDR3 DNA reads as TGTGCCAGCAGTAGAGGACCTCCTGGAAACACCATATATTTT. Protein sequence: CASSRGPPGNTIYF.

The chain combines TRBV27 with TRBJ1-2; the D gene is possibly TRBD1 (6 bases). The germline CDR1 and CDR2 sequences are MNHEY and SMNVEV (reference sequence). The V end lost 2 bases, the J end lost 0 bases, and 10 bases lay between the germline ends. There are 15 residues in the CDR3. The CDR3 DNA follows: TGTGCCAGCAGTTTACTAGGGGGAGCTAACTATGGCTACACCTTC. As protein: CASSLLGGANYGYTF.

This CDR3 is CASSPSRLAAWRQFF. In DNA, the CDR3 is TGTGCCAGCAGCCCTTCTCGGCTAGCGGCCTGGAGGCAGTTCTTC. The rearrangement links TRBV7-8 to TRBJ2-1; 7 bases map to TRBD2. The germline V gene encodes CDR1 SGHVS and CDR2 FQNEAQ. The CDR3 is made up of 15 amino acids. V was clipped by 5 bases and J by 12 bases; unmatched bases: 16.

The J gene is TRBJ1-1, the V gene TRBV9, with D uncertain. The CDR3 runs to 16 residues. Trimming shortened V by 5 bases and J by 6 bases, and 23 bases separated the two germline ends. Germline-derived CDR1 and CDR2 are SGDLS and YYNGEE. Written as DNA, the CDR3 is TGTGCCAGCAGTAACGGACGGGGAATCGAGGAAGCTGAAGCTTTCTTT. Translating gives CASSNGRGIEEAEAFF.

The chain uses TRBV7-9 and TRBJ2-7, with D tentatively TRBD1 (5 bases). CDR3 length: 16 residues. In germline, CDR1 is SEHNR, CDR2 FQNEAQ (reference sequence). The V end was cut by 4 bases, the J end by 4 bases, with 20 bases between. The DNA for the CDR3 is TGTGCCAGCAGCTCCAACCTCCTACAGGCGAATTACGAGCAGTACTTC. Translating it yields CASSSNLLQANYEQYF.

The chain has TRBV28 and TRBJ2-2; D unclear. V lost 5 bases to trimming and J lost 9 bases, with 13 bases between them. The length of the CDR3 is 13 residues. CDR1 and CDR2 (germline): MDHEN, SYDVKM. This CDR3 reads CASSQAGSRELFF. The CDR3 DNA sequence: TGTGCCAGCAGTCAGGCCGGGTCAAGGGAGCTGTTTTTT.

The rearrangement links TRBV5-6 to TRBJ2-1; D is unresolved. V was clipped by 4 bases and J by 6 bases, with 5 bases between them. Germline CDR1 reads SGHDT; CDR2 reads YYEEEE. The CDR3 loop spans 11 amino acids. CDR3 region: CASSILNEQFF. For the CDR3, the DNA is TGTGCCAGCAGCATCCTCAATGAGCAGTTCTTC.

The gene calls are TRBV7-9 and TRBJ2-7; TRBD1 might be the D (5 bases). Germline V CDR1 and CDR2: SEHNR, FQNEAQ (reference sequence). V was shortened by 1 base and J by 7 bases, with 8 bases between the two germline ends. This CDR3 spans 12 amino acids. The CDR3: CASSLGGLEQYF. The DNA of the CDR3 is TGTGCCAGCAGCTTAGGGGGCCTTGAGCAGTACTTC.

The chain has TRBV23-1 and TRBJ2-3, with D perhaps given as TRBD1 or TRBD2 (6 bases each). TRBV23-1 is recorded as an ORF, its role being uncertain. This CDR3 comprises 15 residues. The V end lost 8 bases, the J end lost 2 bases, and 17 bases lay between the germline ends. For the CDR3, the DNA is TGCGCCAGCTCCCCGAGGGGGGACCACACAGATACGCAGTATTTT. This codes for CASSPRGDHTDTQYF.

V gene TRBV7-3 combines with J gene TRBJ2-7; 7 bases match TRBD2. The germline V gene has CDR1 SGHTA and CDR2 FQGTGA. The junction had 7 bases not matched to a gene; V was cut back by 2 bases and J by 3 bases. The CDR3 has 15 residues. The CDR3 loop reads CASSLYPSGNYEQYF. CDR3 bases: TGTGCCAGCAGCTTATACCCTAGCGGTAACTACGAGCAGTACTTC. The complete variable domain, with remaining parts taken from reference TRBV7-3 and TRBJ2-7, reads GAGVSQTPSNKVTEKGKYVELRCDPISGHTALYWYRQSLGQGPEFLIYFQGTGAADDSGLPNDRFFAVRPEGSVSTLKIQRTERGDSAVYLCASSLYPSGNYEQYFGPGTRLTVT.

This chain links TRBV6-5 with TRBJ1-1; D is uncertain. The CDR3 is 14 amino acids. Germline V gives CDR1 MNHEY, CDR2 SVGAGI. V was pared by 0 bases and J by 8 bases, with 13 bases between. CDR3 in amino acids: CASSYSGSVWEAFF. The CDR3 DNA reads TGTGCCAGCAGTTACTCCGGCTCTGTTTGGGAAGCTTTCTTT.